The entry below describes one TCR beta chain. Ahead of DNA extraction, samples held roughly 1-10 million cryopreserved PBMC each. This sample stems from a study of long-term antiretroviral therapy in people with HIV. About the research overall: Sampling started about a decade before the 2015 immediate-ART recommendation.

From germline, CDR1 is SQVTM and CDR2 ANQGSEA. The CDR3 spans 13 residues. After removal of 7 bases from V and 5 bases from J, the junction contained 5 bases not matched to a gene. Survey level was the resolution at which the v3.0 immunoSEQ assay ran. In sequencing, roughly 40,000-50,000 T-cell genomes per sample were targeted. Data came from immunoSEQ multiplex PCR; TCRdb stores just in-frame clones and leaves some out. The table includes about 29,000 clones, approximately 80% detected once. The chain uses TRBV29-1 and TRBJ2-2; 9 bases fit TRBD1. This clonotype was obtained from a middle-aged man with HIV. The sample consisted of unsorted PBMCs, taken 3 years after starting antiretroviral therapy. The CDR3 nucleotides read TGCAGCGCGGACAGGGGAGGAACCGGGGAGCTGTTTTTT. Protein sequence: CSADRGGTGELFF.